This record looks at one T cell receptor beta chain sequence and its context. The antigen is not known. The data stem from a study of blood T cells in healthy people across ages. Next came a second PCR, run for about 6 to 12 cycles, which used a sample-barcoded 5' primer along with a J-beta primer mix. The authors tagged each cDNA molecule using a template-switch adaptor with 12 random nucleotides. TCRdb called the 5' RACE reads again in MiXCR, with one record for every CDR3 protein. The table lists about 800,000 distinct CDR3 sequences, 58% of them singletons. The CDR3 covers 13 residues. CDR1 and CDR2 (germline): PRHDT, FYEKMQ (reference sequence). Trimming shortened V by 0 bases and J by 4 bases, and 7 bases separated the two germline ends. Study-wide results and limits: Strong correlation linked observed beta diversity and percent naive T cells.

The receptor comes from a man aged 25-45 years in good health. The chain employs TRBV13 and TRBJ2-7; D is undetermined. The sequenced material came from blood. This chain's CDR3 is CASSLGFGYEQYF. In DNA, the CDR3 is TGTGCCAGCAGCTTAGGGTTCGGGTACGAGCAGTACTTC. Together with reference TRBV13 and TRBJ2-7, the CDR3 gives the full variable domain: AAGVIQSPRHLIKEKRETATLKCYPIPRHDTVYWYQQGPGQDPQFLISFYEKMQSDKGSIPDRFSAQQFSDYHSELNMSSLELGDSALYFCASSLGFGYEQYFGPGTRLTVT.